The 29 T cell receptor beta chains below were found in one sample sequenced in a study of HIV-infected patients and healthy controls. Reverse transcription used roughly 480 ng RNA and constant-region primers for alpha and beta. Separate chain-specific third strand synthesis with multiplexing indices produced the alpha and beta libraries. TCRdb recomputed calls from the 5' RACE reads with MiXCR, one row per CDR3 protein. Of approximately 13,000 distinct CDR3 sequences in the sample, roughly 12% were seen once. Antiretroviral therapy had run roughly three months, about 14 weeks, before follow-up blood collection. Whole blood was used without fractionation, so all unsorted peripheral T cells were included. The input for sequencing was blood, taken during antiretroviral therapy. The receptor source for this set is an adult with HIV infection. The donor label of this sample is uncertain.

The chain links TRBV5-4 to TRBJ2-2, with a weak D call TRBD1 (6 bases). The germline V gene encodes CDR1 SGHNT and CDR2 YYREEE (reference sequence). V lost 4 bases, J lost 7 bases, and 14 bases lay in between. The CDR3 has 14 amino acids. The CDR3 is CASSTIQGGGELFF. CDR3 nucleotide sequence: TGTGCCAGCAGCACAATACAGGGTGGCGGGGAGCTGTTTTTT.

In its sample, this clonotype ranks as medium-sized (0.01 to 0.1%). This sequence joins TRBV6-5 and TRBJ2-3; D unclear. V was trimmed by 6 bases and J by 0 bases, leaving 10 bases between them. CDR1 MNHEY and CDR2 SVGAGI come from the germline V gene. This CDR3 has 14 amino acids. CDR3 sequence reads: CASRGVVSTDTQYF. Written as DNA, the CDR3 is TGTGCCAGCAGGGGCGTCGTCAGCACAGATACGCAGTATTTT.

This clonotype was observed at least ten times. V usage is TRBV4-1 and J usage is TRBJ2-7; maybe TRBD1 (5 bases). The V end lost 0 bases, the J end lost 7 bases, and 13 bases lay between the germline ends. The length of the CDR3 is 14 residues. Germline CDR1 reads MGHRA; CDR2 reads YSYEKL. The CDR3 spells CASSQEGRAPEQYF. The CDR3 DNA reads as TGCGCCAGCAGCCAAGAGGGCAGGGCCCCGGAGCAGTACTTC.

There are many counts of this clonotype. The gene calls are TRBV28 and TRBJ1-2; possibly TRBD1 for D (6 bases). CDR3 size: 12 residues. Trimming took 7 bases from V and 5 from J, leaving 11 bases between them. CDR1 MDHEN and CDR2 SYDVKM come from the germline V gene. The CDR3 nucleotides read TGTGCCAGCAATGCAGGGGTTTATGGCTACACCTTC. Its protein product is CASNAGVYGYTF.

Many counts were recorded for this clonotype. The V call is TRBV28, the J call TRBJ1-1; a weak D match, TRBD1 (5 bases). V lost 2 bases, J lost 0 bases, and 13 bases lay in between. The CDR3 runs 16 residues. Per the germline V gene, CDR1 is MDHEN and CDR2 is SYDVKM. The CDR3 sequence: CASSLPGLIMNTEAFF. CDR3 nucleotides: TGTGCCAGCAGTTTACCGGGACTGATCATGAACACTGAAGCTTTCTTT.

This clonotype was found many times. The CDR3: CSGLLAGARETQYF. In DNA form, the CDR3 reads TGCAGTGGCCTACTAGCGGGGGCCCGGGAGACCCAGTACTTC. V usage is TRBV20-1 and J usage is TRBJ2-5; TRBD2 matches 11 bases. From germline, CDR1 is DFQATT and CDR2 SNEGSKA (reference sequence). J lost 5 bases, V lost 7 bases, and 9 bases had no gene match. This CDR3 spans 14 amino acids.

This clonotype was picked up many times. The chain recombines TRBV2 with TRBJ1-1; D uncertain. The CDR3 spans 11 residues. Trimming stripped 7 bases from V and 6 bases from J, with 9 bases between. Germline lookup yields CDR1 SNHLY and CDR2 FYNNEI. The CDR3: CASTRNPEAFF. The DNA of the CDR3 is TGTGCCAGCACCCGCAACCCTGAAGCTTTCTTT.

The sample holds many counts of this clonotype. The chain recombines TRBV29-1 with TRBJ2-1; D is perhaps TRBD2 (6 bases). The CDR3 consists of 15 residues. Between the trimmed V and J ends, which lost 3 bases and 5 bases, there was a span of 17 bases. Germline CDR1 SQVTM, CDR2 ANQGSEA. CDR3 in amino acids: CSVEIWGSGNNEQFF. CDR3 in DNA: TGCAGCGTTGAGATTTGGGGTAGCGGAAACAATGAGCAGTTCTTC.

This clonotype was detected many times. This chain connects TRBV5-1 to TRBJ1-4; D gene uncertain. Between the trimmed V and J ends, which lost 10 bases and 1 base, there was a span of 8 bases. Germline V gene data show CDR1 as SGHRS and CDR2 as YFSETQ. The CDR3 runs 12 residues. The CDR3 bases are TGCGCCGGCCCAGAAACTAATGAAAAACTGTTTTTT. Protein product: CAGPETNEKLFF.

The J gene is TRBJ2-3, the V gene TRBV11-2, with 12 bases matching TRBD2. The ends lost 0 bases at V and 5 bases at J; junction bases unmatched: 6. Germline lookup yields CDR1 SGHAT and CDR2 FQNNGV. This CDR3 is built from 17 residues. DNA for the CDR3: TGTGCCAGCAGCTTAGAAACCCGGACTAGCGGGGAAGATACGCAGTATTTT. This translates into CASSLETRTSGEDTQYF.

This clonotype was detected ten times or more. V usage is TRBV28 and J usage is TRBJ1-5; D not certain. Between the trimmed V and J ends, which lost 5 bases and 3 bases, there was a span of 14 bases. CDR3 length equals 15 residues. Per the germline V gene, CDR1 is MDHEN and CDR2 is SYDVKM. For the CDR3, the DNA is TGTGCCAGCAGTGCGCCGGGCGAAATCAATCAGCCCCAGCATTTT. It translates to CASSAPGEINQPQHF.

This clonotype was seen repeatedly, ten times or more. The rearrangement joins TRBV6-2 or TRBV6-3 to TRBJ1-5; D unclear. Trimming removed 1 base from V and 5 bases from J, with 6 bases in between. Germline lookup yields CDR1 MNHEY and CDR2 SVGEGT. The CDR3 is 13 amino acids. CDR3 amino acids: CASSYWGDQPQHF. In nucleotides, the CDR3 is TGTGCCAGCAGTTACTGGGGAGATCAGCCCCAGCATTTT.

This clonotype came up many times. The J gene is TRBJ1-2, the V gene TRBV2; 7 bases agree with TRBD1. This CDR3 has 16 residues. The V and J ends lost 2 bases and 4 bases, in that order; junction bases with no gene match: 10. Germline CDR1 and CDR2: SNHLY and FYNNEI. Here the CDR3 DNA reads TGTGCCAGCAGTGAAATGGGACAGCCGACGGCCTATGGCTACACCTTC. It specifies CASSEMGQPTAYGYTF.

This sequence joins TRBV6-5 and TRBJ2-1, with TRBD2 identical over 11 bases. Germline V gene data show CDR1 as MNHEY and CDR2 as SVGAGI. The CDR3 consists of 13 residues. V was pared by 6 bases and J by 10 bases, with 5 bases of the junction left unmatched. CDR3 protein: CASSTSGSREQFF. The CDR3 DNA sequence: TGTGCCAGCAGCACTAGCGGGAGTCGGGAGCAGTTCTTC.

The V call is TRBV29-1, the J call TRBJ1-1; D remains ambiguous. Trimming stripped 3 bases from V and 11 bases from J, with 22 bases between. The germline CDR1 and CDR2 sequences are SQVTM and ANQGSEA. The CDR3 length is 14 residues. CDR3: CSVEWQPVTFGAFF. CDR3 in DNA: TGCAGCGTTGAGTGGCAGCCGGTAACTTTCGGGGCTTTCTTT.

This clonotype was counted a few times. This chain links TRBV7-9 with TRBJ2-2, with 10 bases aligning to TRBD2. The ends lost 7 bases at V and 2 bases at J; junction bases unmatched: 7. CDR3 length equals 16 residues. CDR1 is SEHNR, CDR2 FQNEAQ, per germline (reference sequence). CDR3: CASTASGRANTGELFF. The DNA for the CDR3 is TGTGCCAGCACCGCGAGCGGGAGGGCCAACACCGGGGAGCTGTTTTTT.

This clonotype was seen repeatedly, ten times or more. The chain employs TRBV12-3 or TRBV12-4 and TRBJ1-6; TRBD1 agrees at 9 bases. The CDR3 has 18 residues. V trimming: 6 bases; J trimming: 0 bases; junction bases outside the gene matches: 9. The CDR3 region is CASRASGTGSSYNSPLHF. The CDR3 coding sequence is TGTGCCAGCAGGGCCTCCGGGACAGGGAGCTCCTATAATTCACCCCTCCACTTT.

This clonotype was seen repeatedly, ten times or more. The V and J genes are TRBV29-1 and TRBJ2-6; tentative D call: TRBD1 (6 bases). V lost 4 bases and J lost 4, with 14 bases in between. CDR3 size: 15 residues. The V gene's germline CDR1 is SQVTM and CDR2 ANQGSEA. CDR3 sequence reads: CSVGGTTVGANVLTF. In DNA, the CDR3 is TGCAGCGTTGGAGGGACAACAGTGGGGGCCAACGTCCTGACTTTC.

This clonotype was seen at least ten times. V is TRBV18 and J is TRBJ2-5; TRBD1 matches 9 bases. The germline V gene has CDR1 KGHSH and CDR2 LQKENI. CDR3 length: 15 residues. V lost 0 bases and J lost 5; bases outside the gene matches: 4. CDR3 in DNA: TGTGCCAGCTCACCACCGGGACAGGGCTGGGAGACCCAGTACTTC. Translation: CASSPPGQGWETQYF.

This clonotype occurred many times. The chain recombines TRBV7-8 with TRBJ2-2; D ambiguous. Looked up from germline, CDR1 is SGHVS and CDR2 is FQNEAQ. The CDR3 length is 15 residues. Trimming cost V 2 bases and J 0 bases, with 7 bases left between them. CDR3 residues: CASSLFLANTGELFF. CDR3 nucleotide sequence: TGTGCCAGCAGCTTATTCCTAGCGAACACCGGGGAGCTGTTTTTT.

In this sample, this clonotype turned up many times. The chain uses TRBV4-1 and TRBJ2-7, with TRBD1 matching 7 bases. CDR1 is MGHRA and CDR2 is YSYEKL in the germline V gene. There are 14 residues in the CDR3. V shed 5 bases and J 4 bases; nucleotides not matched to a gene: 8. CDR3 amino acids: CASSLRQGGYEQYF. CDR3 bases: TGCGCCAGCAGCTTGCGACAGGGTGGGTACGAGCAGTACTTC.

This clonotype was counted ten times or more. The rearrangement joins TRBV12-3 or TRBV12-4 to TRBJ2-6, with unresolved D. V was pared by 6 bases and J by 4 bases, with 10 bases between. This CDR3 spans 14 amino acids. The CDR3 spells CASSPALGANVLTF. The CDR3 DNA reads as TGTGCCAGCAGCCCGGCGTTGGGGGCCAACGTCCTGACTTTC.

This clonotype was seen repeatedly, ten times or more. The chain is built from TRBV13 and TRBJ2-7, with D unclear. Trimming cost V 5 bases and J 6 bases, with 11 bases left between them. The CDR3 sequence is 12 residues long. Germline V gene lookup returns CDR1 PRHDT and CDR2 FYEKMQ (reference sequence). CDR3 region: CASSPNLREQYF. In DNA, the CDR3 is TGTGCCAGCAGCCCAAACCTACGCGAGCAGTACTTC.

In its sample, this clonotype was seen many times. The J gene is TRBJ2-3, the V gene TRBV29-1, with 8 bases lining up with TRBD2. The CDR3 runs 12 residues. CDR1 is SQVTM and CDR2 is ANQGSEA in the germline V gene. Trimming at V came to 8 bases and at J to 4 bases, leaving 5 bases not matched to a gene. CDR3 sequence: CSHGTSPDTQYF. Here the CDR3 DNA reads TGCAGCCACGGGACTAGTCCAGATACGCAGTATTTT.

This clonotype has ten or more counts. The gene calls are TRBV7-8 and TRBJ2-1, with D tentatively TRBD1 or TRBD2 (5 bases each). Germline CDR1 reads SGHVS; CDR2 reads FQNEAQ. This CDR3 spans 14 amino acids. The V gene lost 1 base and the J gene lost 7 bases, with 11 bases spanning the gap. The DNA for the CDR3 is TGTGCCAGCAGCTTAGGAGGGGTAAGGAATGAGCAGTTCTTC. Its protein is CASSLGGVRNEQFF.

This chain uses TRBV5-6 with TRBJ1-2; unclear D gene. The germline gives CDR1 SGHDT, CDR2 YYEEEE. This CDR3 has 12 residues. V lost 0 bases, J lost 7 bases, and 7 bases lay in between. This CDR3 is CASSLEGFGYTF. CDR3 in DNA: TGTGCCAGCAGCTTGGAAGGGTTTGGCTACACCTTC.

Many counts were recorded for this clonotype. The J gene is TRBJ2-3, the V gene TRBV12-3 or TRBV12-4; D not resolved. V gave up 7 bases and J gave up 8 bases, with 10 bases separating them. The CDR3 sequence is 11 residues long. In DNA, the CDR3 is TGTGCCAGCACCTCCGCAGTTACGCAGTATTTT. As protein: CASTSAVTQYF.

This clonotype was observed many times. V gene TRBV27 combines with J gene TRBJ2-3; tentative D call: TRBD2 (6 bases). The CDR3 covers 13 residues. V gave up 3 bases and J gave up 4 bases, with 8 bases separating them. Germline assignment: CDR1 MNHEY and CDR2 SMNVEV (reference sequence). The CDR3 region is CASSFGGADTQYF. The CDR3 nucleotides are TGTGCCAGCAGTTTCGGAGGGGCAGATACGCAGTATTTT.

This clonotype was picked up one time. CDR3 in DNA: TGTGCCACCAGTGACTCCGGACTTCCCATCTCCTACGAGCAGTACTTC. Amino acid sequence: CATSDSGLPISYEQYF. V gene TRBV24-1 combines with J gene TRBJ2-7; tentatively, D is TRBD2 (5 bases). V lost 4 bases to trimming and J lost 0 bases, with 15 bases between them. Germline V gene lookup returns CDR1 KGHDR and CDR2 SFDVKD. The CDR3 spans 16 residues.